The 8 T cell receptor beta chains below were found in one sample sequenced in a study of blood T cells in healthy people across ages. For the second PCR, which ran for roughly 7 to 11 cycles, a sample-barcoded 5' primer and a J-beta primer mix were used. TCRdb used MiXCR to reprocess the 5' RACE reads, holding one entry per CDR3 protein. The table includes 1.5 million to 2 million distinct CDR3 sequences, roughly a third detected once. The specimen sequenced was blood. The receptors stem from a woman in her twenties or thirties in good health.

The rearrangement links TRBV5-1 to TRBJ2-2, with TRBD2 as a possible D gene (6 bases). V lost 6 bases, J lost 1 base, and 7 bases lay in between. The CDR3 is 13 amino acids. Per germline, CDR1 SGHRS and CDR2 YFSETQ. CDR3 sequence: CASTEGNTGELFF. In DNA, the CDR3 is TGCGCCAGCACGGAGGGGAACACCGGGGAGCTGTTTTTT.

Comment on this clonotype: This may be a read error, as it is one base from a much larger clone. The chain links TRBV27 to TRBJ2-5, with D perhaps matching TRBD2 (6 bases). This CDR3 region has 13 residues. Trimming shortened V by 5 bases and J by 7 bases, and 14 bases separated the two germline ends. Germline values: CDR1 MNHEY, CDR2 SMNVEV (reference sequence). DNA for the CDR3: TGTGCCAGCAGTCCGGGACTGAGGGGGACCCAGTACTTC. Translating gives CASSPGLRGTQYF.

This chain connects TRBV7-9 to TRBJ1-1, with D possibly matching TRBD1 (5 bases). Germline V gene data show CDR1 as SEHNR and CDR2 as FQNEAQ (reference sequence). The V end lost 2 bases, the J end lost 2 bases, and 9 bases lay between the germline ends. The CDR3 has 14 residues. CDR3 loop: CASSLSGINTEAFF. The CDR3 DNA sequence: TGTGCCAGCAGCTTATCAGGGATTAACACTGAAGCTTTCTTT.

This clonotype was counted between two and nine times. The chain recombines TRBV15 with TRBJ2-4; D possibly corresponds to TRBD1 (5 bases). CDR3 length: 18 amino acids. Trimming stripped 0 bases from V and 0 bases from J, with 15 bases between. Germline CDR1 is LNHNV and CDR2 is YYDKDF (reference sequence). The CDR3 region is CATSREHLDTLAKNIQYF. In DNA, the CDR3 is TGTGCCACCAGCAGAGAACATTTGGACACTCTAGCCAAAAACATTCAGTACTTC.

On this clonotype: At one end, the junction sequence differs from germline, possibly due to a read error. V is TRBV11-2 and J is TRBJ2-3; a possible D gene is TRBD1 (5 bases). CDR1 and CDR2 from the germline V gene are SGHAT and FQNNGV. The CDR3 is 16 residues long. The CDR3, as DNA: TGTGCCAGCAGCCCAACCCTGACAGCATACACAGATACGCGGTATTTT. Encoded protein: CASSPTLTAYTDTRYF.

The chain employs TRBV27 and TRBJ1-5; D is uncertain. This CDR3 is 15 amino acids long. Per the germline V gene, CDR1 is MNHEY and CDR2 is SMNVEV (reference sequence). The V end was cut by 2 bases, the J end by 1 base, with 9 bases between. The CDR3 coding sequence is TGTGCCAGCAGTTTAGTTGGGAGAAGCAATCAGCCCCAGCATTTT. This codes for CASSLVGRSNQPQHF.

This clonotype was recorded once. The J gene is TRBJ2-1, the V gene TRBV7-2, with 8 bases matching TRBD2. The germline CDR1 and CDR2 sequences are SGHTA and FQGNSA. The CDR3 is made up of 16 amino acids. Trimming at V came to 5 bases and at J to 6 bases, leaving 12 bases not matched to a gene. The CDR3 sequence: CASSPSGGIRGNEQFF. CDR3 DNA: TGTGCCAGCAGCCCAAGCGGGGGTATTCGGGGCAATGAGCAGTTCTTC.

This clonotype was counted a few times. The chain is built from TRBV6-5 and TRBJ2-4, with D hard to call. The V gene's germline CDR1 is MNHEY and CDR2 SVGAGI. Deletions cut 2 bases from V and 8 bases from J, with 13 bases between. The length of the CDR3 is 14 residues. CDR3 protein: CASSYKGSGDIQYF. For the CDR3, the DNA is TGTGCCAGCAGTTACAAGGGCAGTGGGGACATTCAGTACTTC.